This T cell receptor (beta chain) is drawn from a study of blood T cell repertoires in COVID-19. Study at large: Whether acute or convalescent, the COVID-19 samples came from the United States, Italy and Spain. PBMCs, B-cell-depleted T cells, or T cells provided the cDNA or gDNA that made up the material.

Authors' methods: The assay estimated nucleated cells by amplifying reference gene primers. The data were produced by immunoSEQ multiplex PCR, yet TCRdb's version contains in-frame clones alone and is incomplete. Clone size and the V and J calls come from that table; the DNA yielded D and trimming. The data show approximately 180,000 clones, 80% to 90% seen once. CDR3 length: 16 residues. CDR1 MGHRA and CDR2 YSYEKL come from the germline V gene. The V end lost 1 base, the J end lost 0 bases, and 9 bases lay between the germline ends. The TCR sequence derives from a human donor with active or convalescent COVID-19. The donor label of this sample is uncertain. The J gene is TRBJ1-4, the V gene TRBV4-1; no firm D call. Specimen: peripheral blood. The CDR3 loop reads CASSQVSGATNEKLFF. The CDR3, as DNA: TGCGCCAGCAGCCAAGTATCGGGTGCAACTAATGAAAAACTGTTTTTT.